This T cell receptor (beta chain) was observed in a study of cytomegalovirus exposure and HLA in healthy donors. Study-wide results and limits: Later genetic work tied a missense DCLRE1C variant to beta-chain V and J trimming. When analyzed later, the rates of TCR association showed variation by HLA locus, with DRB1 the most and HLA-C the fewest. About 87% or about 30% of the time was how often most TCR beta V segments were productive, according to an earlier analysis.

Vbeta (60) and Jbeta (13) primers were used in the PCR. The data were produced by immunoSEQ multiplex PCR, yet TCRdb's version contains in-frame clones alone and is incomplete. The sample lists fewer than 90,000 clones, about 75% occurring once. A note on this clone: No antigen is known for it.

V lost 0 bases and J 9 bases, leaving 12 bases between the germline ends. The germline CDR1 and CDR2 sequences are LGHNA and YNFKEQ. This CDR3 has 14 residues. Sequencing was performed on PBMCs. The TCR comes from a man in his thirties or forties in good health and CMV-seropositive. The chain is built from TRBV4-2 and TRBJ2-1; D call uncertain. CDR3 coding DNA: TGTGCCAGCAGCCAAGATCCCAGGCGTCCTGAGCAGTTCTTC. It codes for CASSQDPRRPEQFF.